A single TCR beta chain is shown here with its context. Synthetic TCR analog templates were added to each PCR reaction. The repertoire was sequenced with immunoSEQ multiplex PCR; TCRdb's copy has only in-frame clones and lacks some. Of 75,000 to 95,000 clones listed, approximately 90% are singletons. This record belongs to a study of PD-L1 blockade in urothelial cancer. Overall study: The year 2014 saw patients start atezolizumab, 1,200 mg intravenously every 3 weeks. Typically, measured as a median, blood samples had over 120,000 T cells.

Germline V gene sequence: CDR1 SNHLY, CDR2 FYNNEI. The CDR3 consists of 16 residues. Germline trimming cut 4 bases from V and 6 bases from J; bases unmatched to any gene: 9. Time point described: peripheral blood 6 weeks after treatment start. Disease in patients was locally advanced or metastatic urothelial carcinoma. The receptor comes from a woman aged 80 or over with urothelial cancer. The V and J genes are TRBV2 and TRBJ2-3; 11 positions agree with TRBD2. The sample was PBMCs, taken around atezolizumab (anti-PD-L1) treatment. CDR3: CASSGGGLAGRDTQYF. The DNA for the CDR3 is TGTGCCAGCAGTGGGGGAGGACTAGCGGGCAGGGATACGCAGTATTTT. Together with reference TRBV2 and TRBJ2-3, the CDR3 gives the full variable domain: EPEVTQTPSHQVTQMGQEVILRCVPISNHLYFYWYRQILGQKVEFLVSFYNNEISEKSEIFDDQFSVERPDGSNFTLKIRSTKLEDSAMYFCASSGGGLAGRDTQYFGPGTRLTVL.